What follows are 32 T cell receptor beta chains derived from one specimen sequenced in a study of blood T cells in healthy people across ages. Using a J-beta primer mix together with a sample-barcoded 5' primer, a second PCR was run for about 6 to 11 cycles. One entry per CDR3 protein results from TCRdb running MiXCR on the 5' RACE reads. The table shows 850,000 to 1,100,000 distinct CDR3 sequences, with roughly two fifths occurring only once. Source material: blood. The receptors stem from a man between 18 and 29 years old in good health.

The table lists this clonotype with a few counts. The chain uses TRBV28 and TRBJ2-7; weak D call: TRBD1 (5 bases). Germline values: CDR1 MDHEN, CDR2 SYDVKM. Trimming took 5 bases from V and 9 from J, leaving 17 bases between them. The CDR3 totals 13 residues. In nucleotides, the CDR3 is TGTGCCAGCAGTCAATCGAAAGACAGAAGGCAGTACTTC. As protein: CASSQSKDRRQYF. The full variable domain, completed using reference TRBV28 and TRBJ2-7, is DVKVTQSSRYLVKRTGEKVFLECVQDMDHENMFWYRQDPGLGLRLIYFSYDVKMKEKGDIPEGYSVSREKKERFSLILESASTNQTSMYLCASSQSKDRRQYFGPGTRLTVT.

This clonotype appeared many times. The chain couples TRBV13 to TRBJ1-4, with D possibly matching TRBD1 (5 bases). Trimming left V 5 bases short and J 5 bases short, with 15 bases between. The germline V gene has CDR1 PRHDT and CDR2 FYEKMQ (reference sequence). The CDR3 totals 15 residues. The CDR3: CASSRGGRENEKLFF. In DNA, the CDR3 is TGTGCCAGCAGCCGCGGGGGGAGGGAGAATGAAAAACTGTTTTTT.

This clonotype was seen a handful of times. The chain is built from TRBV12-3 or TRBV12-4 and TRBJ1-5, with TRBD1 as a possible D gene (6 bases). CDR3 size: 17 residues. V lost 5 bases and J 0 bases, leaving 17 bases between the germline ends. Written as DNA, the CDR3 is TGTGCCAGCAGTCCACTAGGGGGGAAGGGTAGCAATCAGCCCCAGCATTTT. This sequence encodes CASSPLGGKGSNQPQHF.

This clonotype was observed a handful of times. The gene calls are TRBV4-1 and TRBJ1-5; D unresolved. Germline assignment: CDR1 MGHRA and CDR2 YSYEKL. This CDR3 is 13 amino acids long. The germline V and J ends were trimmed by 4 bases and 9 bases, with 13 bases remaining between them. This CDR3 reads CASSPIGSRPQHF. For the CDR3, the DNA is TGCGCCAGCAGCCCCATAGGGAGCCGGCCCCAGCATTTT.

The chain is built from TRBV12-3 or TRBV12-4 and TRBJ1-3; D gene unclear. The CDR3 has 16 amino acids. Trimming cost V 6 bases and J 4 bases, with 19 bases left between them. The CDR3 loop is CASRASGVASGNTIYF. The DNA of the CDR3 is TGTGCCAGCAGAGCCTCGGGTGTAGCGAGCGGAAACACCATATATTTT.

The chain has TRBV12-3 or TRBV12-4 and TRBJ2-7; 9 nucleotides align to TRBD2. V lost 1 base to trimming and J lost 3 bases; unmatched junction nucleotides: 7. This CDR3 is 16 amino acids long. The DNA for the CDR3 is TGTGCCAGCAGTTTAGGGTCAGCGGGGGGTGTCTACGAGCAGTACTTC. This encodes CASSLGSAGGVYEQYF.

The chain couples TRBV6-4 to TRBJ2-3; 9 nucleotides align to TRBD2. The V segment lost 6 bases and the J segment 4 bases; nucleotides outside the gene matches: 8. The CDR3 consists of 15 residues. Germline V gene lookup returns CDR1 MRHNA and CDR2 SNTAGT. Written as DNA, the CDR3 is TGTGCCAGCAGCGGCGAACTAGCGGGCCCAGATACGCAGTATTTT. Protein: CASSGELAGPDTQYF.

The rearrangement joins TRBV27 to TRBJ2-2; unclear D gene. The V gene's germline CDR1 is MNHEY and CDR2 SMNVEV (reference sequence). There are 13 residues in the CDR3. The V end lost 0 bases, the J end lost 6 bases, and 5 bases lay between the germline ends. Here the CDR3 DNA reads TGTGCCAGCAGTTTATCTAGCCCCGGGGAGCTGTTTTTT. Its protein product is CASSLSSPGELFF.

The rearrangement links TRBV14 to TRBJ2-3, with D possibly being TRBD1 (5 bases). V was trimmed by 3 bases and J by 0 bases, leaving 16 bases between them. Germline CDR1 and CDR2: SGHDN and FVKESK. The CDR3 covers 17 residues. CDR3 residues: CASSHGPGQSSTDTQYF. Here the CDR3 DNA reads TGTGCCAGCAGCCATGGACCCGGACAAAGTAGCACAGATACGCAGTATTTT.

The chain carries TRBV9 and TRBJ2-1, with a weak D call TRBD1 (6 bases). The DNA end is a closer match to TRBJ2-7, so the J assignment may be wrong. Germline CDR1 reads SGDLS; CDR2 reads YYNGEE. There are 15 residues in the CDR3. The CDR3 bases are TGTGCCAGCAGCCCCCAGGGGAGCTGGTACAATGAGCAGTACTTC. It translates to CASSPQGSWYNEQYF.

This clonotype has at least ten counts. The J gene is TRBJ1-1, the V gene TRBV11-1, with 8 positions matching TRBD1. Germline CDR1 is SGHAT and CDR2 is FQDESV (reference sequence). The V gene end was trimmed by 5 bases and the J gene end by 0 bases; junction bases not matched to a gene: 2. The CDR3 is made up of 14 amino acids. The CDR3 spells CASSRQGMNTEAFF. CDR3 sequence (DNA): TGTGCCAGCAGCCGACAGGGGATGAACACTGAAGCTTTCTTT. Full variable domain (remainder filled in from reference TRBV11-1 and TRBJ1-1): EAEVAQSPRYKITEKSQAVAFWCDPISGHATLYWYRQILGQGPELLVQFQDESVVDDSQLPKDRFSAERLKGVDSTLKIQPAELGDSAMYLCASSRQGMNTEAFFGQGTRLTVV.

There are a few counts of this clonotype. This chain joins TRBV27 and TRBJ1-6; D gene unclear. The CDR3 totals 18 residues. Germline V gene data show CDR1 as MNHEY and CDR2 as SMNVEV (reference sequence). Trimming took 3 bases from V and 0 from J, leaving 15 bases between them. CDR3 bases: TGTGCCAGCAGTTTTACTGGCAGCCAGAGCTCCTATAATTCACCCCTCCACTTT. Its translation: CASSFTGSQSSYNSPLHF.

The chain employs TRBV5-1 and TRBJ2-6; the D is unclear. The CDR3 runs to 15 residues. V shed 1 base and J shed 8 bases, with 13 bases lying between them. Germline-derived CDR1 and CDR2 are SGHRS and YFSETQ. In DNA, the CDR3 is TGCGCCAGCAGCTTGAGAGTTCCGGGCCCCAACGTCCTGACTTTC. Its translation is CASSLRVPGPNVLTF.

The rearrangement joins TRBV27 to TRBJ1-2; D remains unclear. The CDR3 covers 15 residues. Germline lookup yields CDR1 MNHEY and CDR2 SMNVEV (reference sequence). Between the trimmed V and J ends, which lost 2 bases and 2 bases, there was a span of 12 bases. CDR3 sequence (DNA): TGTGCCAGCAGTTTAGCCCCTAAAGGGAACTATGGCTACACCTTC. Its protein is CASSLAPKGNYGYTF.

Details on this clonotype: A much larger clone differs from this one at a single base, so this may be a read error. This chain links TRBV10-3 with TRBJ1-2; 7 bases line up with TRBD1. The CDR3 totals 12 residues. The germline gives CDR1 ENHRY, CDR2 SYGVKD. The CDR3 sequence is CAVRGGGYGYTF. The DNA for the CDR3 is TGTGCCGTCAGGGGGGGAGGTTATGGCTACACCTTC.

This clonotype appeared a single time. V usage is TRBV21-1 and J usage is TRBJ1-2; the tabulated D call, TRBD1, remains unverified against the DNA. TRBV21-1 is flagged as a pseudogene. This CDR3 region has 19 residues. The CDR3 spells CASSTHPSNTRAGNYGYTF. The CDR3 DNA sequence: TGTGCCAGCAGCACACACCCCTCGAACACCCGGGCAGGGAACTATGGCTACACCTTC.

This chain connects TRBV7-3 to TRBJ2-1; tentatively, D is TRBD1 or TRBD2 (5 bases each). This CDR3 contains 15 residues. The V and J ends lost 5 bases and 2 bases respectively, with 13 bases between them. Per the germline V gene, CDR1 is SGHTA and CDR2 is FQGTGA. The CDR3: CASSLEGPPYNEQFF. CDR3 sequence (DNA): TGTGCCAGCAGCCTAGAGGGGCCACCCTACAATGAGCAGTTCTTC.

In this sample, this clonotype turned up a few times. The CDR3 region is CSARGMDQETQYF. The CDR3 nucleotides are TGCAGTGCTAGGGGGATGGACCAAGAGACCCAGTACTTC. The chain recombines TRBV20-1 with TRBJ2-5; D remains ambiguous. Trimming pared 3 bases from V and 0 bases from J, leaving 8 bases between. Germline assignment: CDR1 DFQATT and CDR2 SNEGSKA (reference sequence). The CDR3 contains 13 residues.

In regard to this clonotype: The junction does not match germline at one end; this may be a read error. The chain recombines TRBV20-1 with TRBJ1-2, with D unresolved. Per germline, CDR1 DFQATT and CDR2 SNEGSKA (reference sequence). The CDR3 has 13 residues. The CDR3 spells CSARSQALRGNTF. The DNA for the CDR3 is TGCAGTGCTAGATCTCAGGCCCTACGTGGCAACACCTTC.

The rearrangement uses TRBV15 and TRBJ2-4; D assignment may be TRBD1 or TRBD2 (7 bases each). Trimming shortened V by 5 bases and J by 3 bases, and 11 bases separated the two germline ends. CDR1 and CDR2 (germline): LNHNV, YYDKDF (reference sequence). This CDR3 has 14 residues. CDR3 bases: TGTGCCACCAGCCCCAGGGGGGGCAAAAACATTCAGTACTTC. Protein sequence: CATSPRGGKNIQYF.

The chain recombines TRBV14 with TRBJ1-5; tentatively, D is TRBD1 (5 bases). Germline assignment: CDR1 SGHDN and CDR2 FVKESK. With 1 base removed from V and 0 bases from J, the gap between germline ends came to 13 bases. CDR3 length equals 17 residues. The CDR3 DNA follows: TGTGCCAGCAGCCAAGGCCAGGGAGGGGATAGCAATCAGCCCCAGCATTTT. Residues: CASSQGQGGDSNQPQHF.

This clonotype was recorded a few times. DNA of the CDR3: TGCAGTGTCGCGGGAGCTAACGGCTACACCTTC. Protein sequence: CSVAGANGYTF. This chain links TRBV20-1 with TRBJ1-2; D remains ambiguous. The length of the CDR3 is 11 residues. Germline values: CDR1 DFQATT, CDR2 SNEGSKA (reference sequence). V gave up 7 bases and J gave up 8 bases, with 14 bases separating them.

V usage is TRBV7-9 and J usage is TRBJ1-2, with 10 bases fitting TRBD1. Germline lookup yields CDR1 SEHNR and CDR2 FQNEAQ (reference sequence). V was clipped by 4 bases and J by 4 bases; unmatched bases: 3. This CDR3 has 14 residues. DNA of the CDR3: TGTGCCAGCAGCTCATGGACAGGGGGCTATGGCTACACCTTC. Amino acid sequence: CASSSWTGGYGYTF.

This clonotype was detected only once. The chain has TRBV7-9 and TRBJ2-3; TRBD2 is a possible D gene (5 bases). The CDR3 has 14 amino acids. The V end was cut by 4 bases, the J end by 4 bases, with 12 bases between. From germline, CDR1 is SEHNR and CDR2 FQNEAQ (reference sequence). In DNA, the CDR3 is TGTGCCAGCAGCTCAGGAGGACTGGCAGATACGCAGTATTTT. Amino acids: CASSSGGLADTQYF.

The V gene is TRBV11-2, the J gene TRBJ1-4; D remains unclear. Trimming removed 2 bases at V and 1 base at J, with 8 bases between. The CDR3 consists of 15 residues. Germline loops: CDR1 SGHAT, CDR2 FQNNGV. The CDR3 region has the DNA TGTGCCAGCAGCTTAATCCGGGAAACTAATGAAAAACTGTTTTTT. Translation gives CASSLIRETNEKLFF. Using reference TRBV11-2 and TRBJ1-4 for the parts outside the CDR3, the full variable domain is EAGVAQSPRYKIIEKRQSVAFWCNPISGHATLYWYQQILGQGPKLLIQFQNNGVVDDSQLPKDRFSAERLKGVDSTLKIQPAKLEDSAVYLCASSLIRETNEKLFFGSGTQLSVL.

The V and J genes are TRBV20-1 and TRBJ1-2; the D is unclear. Trimming removed 4 bases at V and 4 bases at J, with 13 bases between. Germline CDR1 and CDR2: DFQATT and SNEGSKA (reference sequence). The CDR3 has 13 amino acids. CDR3 coding DNA: TGCAGTGCTAATAGTGGAGGATTCTATGGCTACACCTTC. This encodes CSANSGGFYGYTF.

There are a few counts of this clonotype. CDR3 coding DNA: TGTGCCAGCAGCCAAAGGACTGCAACTAATGAAAAACTGTTTTTT. Translated, it gives CASSQRTATNEKLFF. This rearrangement joins TRBV14 to TRBJ1-4; D gene ambiguous. V was pared by 2 bases and J by 0 bases, with 7 bases between. This CDR3 is 15 amino acids long. The germline CDR1 and CDR2 sequences are SGHDN and FVKESK.

The V and J genes are TRBV5-5 and TRBJ1-1; no clear D. The CDR3 consists of 14 residues. Germline CDR1 and CDR2: SGHKS and YYEKEE (reference sequence). The V and J ends lost 0 bases and 4 bases respectively, with 10 bases between them. This CDR3 reads CASSLGWALTEAFF. Written as DNA, the CDR3 is TGTGCCAGCAGCTTGGGTTGGGCGCTCACTGAAGCTTTCTTT.

V gene TRBV4-2 combines with J gene TRBJ2-3; TRBD2 is a possible D gene (5 bases). V lost 2 bases to trimming and J lost 1 base, with 16 bases between them. Germline-derived CDR1 and CDR2 are LGHNA and YNFKEQ. This CDR3 has 17 residues. The CDR3 DNA follows: TGTGCCAGCAGCCAAAATCCTGACACGGAGGGCACAGATACGCAGTATTTT. It encodes CASSQNPDTEGTDTQYF.

The chain has TRBV5-7 and TRBJ2-7, with D perhaps matching TRBD1 (5 bases). TRBV5-7 is an ORF; its function is uncertain. V was pared by 1 base and J by 7 bases, with 21 bases between. This CDR3 region has 16 residues. CDR3 loop: CASSLNWGPTNNEQYF. In nucleotides, the CDR3 is TGTGCCAGCAGCTTGAATTGGGGCCCGACCAACAATGAGCAGTACTTC.

There are a few counts of this clonotype. The CDR3 loop reads CASSYWGPGTEAFF. For the CDR3, the DNA is TGTGCCAGCAGTTATTGGGGGCCTGGCACTGAAGCTTTCTTT. The chain joins TRBV6-6 to TRBJ1-1, with a possible D match to TRBD1 (6 bases). The ends were cut back, 3 bases at V and 4 bases at J, with 12 bases in the middle. Germline V gives CDR1 MNHNY, CDR2 SVGAGI (reference sequence). CDR3 length equals 14 residues.

The table lists this clonotype with a few counts. The chain is built from TRBV20-1 and TRBJ1-5, with TRBD1 matching over 7 bases. The V gene's germline CDR1 is DFQATT and CDR2 SNEGSKA (reference sequence). CDR3 length: 14 residues. V shed 1 base and J 5 bases; nucleotides not matched to a gene: 5. This chain's CDR3 is CSARADREYQPQHF. Here the CDR3 DNA reads TGCAGTGCTAGAGCAGACAGGGAATATCAGCCCCAGCATTTT.